Sequencing of this T cell receptor beta chain was carried out in a study of cytomegalovirus exposure and HLA in healthy donors. Study-wide results and limits: TCR beta V segments were, for the most part, productive about 87% or about 30% of the time in an earlier analysis. A later analysis found that most CMV-associated TCR beta chains appeared HLA-restricted. Presence/absence analyses assumed roughly uniform sequencing depth across donors, which may not hold.

On this clone: The antigen is not known.

Between the trimmed V and J ends, which lost 5 bases and 0 bases, there was a span of 8 bases. Germline CDR1 is SGHKS and CDR2 is YYEKEE (reference sequence). This CDR3 spans 13 amino acids. PCR was performed using 60 Vbeta and 13 Jbeta primers. Produced via immunoSEQ multiplex PCR; TCRdb's table is partial and in-frame only. Its table records about 160,000 clones. Sequencing was performed on PBMCs. The clonotype comes from a man aged 25-40 years in good health and CMV-seronegative. The chain joins TRBV5-5 to TRBJ1-1; D might be TRBD1 (5 bases). The CDR3 sequence: CASRQGLNTEAFF. The CDR3 region has the DNA TGTGCCAGCAGGCAGGGATTGAACACTGAAGCTTTCTTT. The full variable domain, its missing parts supplied by reference TRBV5-5 and TRBJ1-1, is DAGVTQSPTHLIKTRGQQVTLRCSPISGHKSVSWYQQVLGQGPQFIFQYYEKEERGRGNFPDRFSARQFPNYSSELNVNALLLGDSALYLCASRQGLNTEAFFGQGTRLTVV.